This T cell receptor (beta chain) is from a study of blood T cell repertoires in COVID-19. At the level of the study: COVID-19 samples, acute and convalescent, were from the United States, Italy and Spain. The cDNA or gDNA used as material had been derived from T cells, B-cell-depleted T cells, or PBMCs.

Germline lookup yields CDR1 MDHEN and CDR2 SYDVKM. The V and J ends lost 8 bases and 5 bases respectively, with 15 bases between them. The CDR3 has 13 residues. In the authors' methods: Counts of nucleated cells, estimated from reference gene primer amplification, were obtained. The method was immunoSEQ multiplex PCR; TCRdb's version includes in-frame clones alone and lacks a portion of them. The D gene and trimming were derived from the DNA, and the V and J assignments and clone size from that table. The table records over 70,000 clones, over 70% of them present only once. The sequencing input was peripheral blood. V is TRBV28 and J is TRBJ1-1; D possibly corresponds to TRBD1 (5 bases). This receptor was identified in a human donor in a cohort sampled during active COVID-19. The CDR3 sequence: CASYPGGGTEAFF. The DNA of the CDR3 is TGTGCCAGCTACCCCGGGGGAGGAACTGAAGCTTTCTTT.